The entry that follows covers one TCR beta chain sequence. As yet, its antigen is unknown. Germline V lookup: CDR1 MNHEY, CDR2 SVGAGI. V lost 11 bases and J 4 bases, leaving 20 bases between the germline ends. The CDR3 is made up of 14 amino acids. Reverse transcription of about 0.5 to 1 ug RNA was carried out with random hexamers. An immunoSEQ multiplex PCR amplified TCR beta CDR3 over 54 Vbeta and 13 Jbeta. From the immunoSEQ multiplex PCR reads, TCRdb called clonotypes with MiXCR, one entry per CDR3 protein. The table records about 300,000 distinct CDR3 sequences, under 95% of them present only once. FACS enriched CD8+ TEMRA cells, while bulk CD8+ and CD4+ were negatively isolated. This sample was taken from a study of CD8 T cells in Susac syndrome. Overall study findings and caveats: An acknowledgment was made by the study that its TCR sequencing and HLA analysis involved relatively few individuals.

This chain joins TRBV6-5 and TRBJ1-2; a possible D gene is TRBD1 (6 bases). Sequencing was carried out using CD4+ T cells from PBMCs. This TCR came from a human donor with multiple sclerosis. CDR3: CASARGGAGYGYTF. In DNA, the CDR3 is TGTGCCTCTGCACGGGGGGGCGCTGGCTATGGCTACACCTTC.